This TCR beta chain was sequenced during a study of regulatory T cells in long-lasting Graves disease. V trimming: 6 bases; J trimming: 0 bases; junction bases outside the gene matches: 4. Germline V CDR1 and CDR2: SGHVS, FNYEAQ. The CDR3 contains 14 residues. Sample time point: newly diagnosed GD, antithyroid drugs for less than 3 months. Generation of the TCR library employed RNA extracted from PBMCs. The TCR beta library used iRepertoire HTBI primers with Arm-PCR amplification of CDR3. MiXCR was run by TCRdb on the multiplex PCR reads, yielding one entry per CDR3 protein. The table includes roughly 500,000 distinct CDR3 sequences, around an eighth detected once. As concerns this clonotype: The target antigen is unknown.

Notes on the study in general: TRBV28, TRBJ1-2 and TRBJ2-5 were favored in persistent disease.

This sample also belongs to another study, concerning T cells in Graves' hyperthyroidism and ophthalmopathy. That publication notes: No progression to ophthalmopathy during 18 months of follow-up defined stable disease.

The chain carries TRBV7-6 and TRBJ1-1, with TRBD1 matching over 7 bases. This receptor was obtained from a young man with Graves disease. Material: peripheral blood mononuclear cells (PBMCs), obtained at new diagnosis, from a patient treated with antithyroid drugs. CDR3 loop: CASSWDRLNTEAFF. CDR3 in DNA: TGTGCCAGCAGTTGGGACAGACTGAACACTGAAGCTTTCTTT. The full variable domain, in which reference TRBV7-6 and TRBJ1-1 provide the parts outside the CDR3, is GAGVSQSPRYKVTKRGQDVALRCDPISGHVSLYWYRQALGQGPEFLTYFNYEAQQDKSGLPNDRFSAERPEGSISTLTIQRTEQRDSAMYRCASSWDRLNTEAFFGQGTRLTVV.